Listed below are T cell receptor beta chains from one sample, sequenced in a study of CD4 and CD8 cells across lung adenocarcinoma regions. Using its own MiXCR run on the PCR reads, TCRdb lists one record per CDR3 protein. The data show about 25,000 distinct CDR3 sequences, about half seen once. The specimen sequenced was CD8+ T cells from the center of a lung tumor. The receptors derive from a male donor with lung adenocarcinoma. The CD4 and CD8 labels of this study may be unreliable. CDR3s include the opening cysteine and the closing phenylalanine or tryptophan. The order of the fields is D gene, V gene, clone size, J gene, CDR3 protein. D genes are given only for firm matches. Part of the rows lack a size; the others show once, few, many or a class for expanded clones.

d_gene: TRBD1; v_gene: TRBV2; abundance: NA; j_gene: TRBJ1-1; CDR3aa: CARGQARTEAFF
d_gene: NA; v_gene: TRBV6-1; abundance: many; j_gene: TRBJ2-1; CDR3aa: CASTPVRGAYNEQFF
d_gene: NA; v_gene: TRBV6-1; abundance: NA; j_gene: TRBJ1-2; CDR3aa: CASTRGAFGYTF
d_gene: TRBD2; v_gene: TRBV15; abundance: many; j_gene: TRBJ2-3; CDR3aa: CATSRDPTSGGYF
d_gene: NA; v_gene: TRBV12-3/TRBV12-4; abundance: many; j_gene: TRBJ2-5; CDR3aa: CASSKDRVQETQYF
d_gene: NA; v_gene: TRBV10-3; abundance: NA; j_gene: TRBJ2-3; CDR3aa: CAGRGTADIQYF
d_gene: TRBD2; v_gene: TRBV6-1; abundance: NA; j_gene: TRBJ2-3; CDR3aa: CASREAGSGVGDTQYF
d_gene: NA; v_gene: TRBV29-1; abundance: many; j_gene: TRBJ2-1; CDR3aa: CSVEDPDRQSYNEQFF
d_gene: NA; v_gene: TRBV9; abundance: many; j_gene: TRBJ2-1; CDR3aa: CASSVASGTPNEQFF
d_gene: NA; v_gene: TRBV10-1; abundance: NA; j_gene: NA; CDR3aa: CASSSELSYEQYF
d_gene: NA; v_gene: TRBV5-1; abundance: NA; j_gene: NA; CDR3aa: CASSFSAGLYEQYF
d_gene: TRBD1; v_gene: TRBV10-3; abundance: NA; j_gene: TRBJ1-2; CDR3aa: CAISDDRGHGYTF
d_gene: NA; v_gene: TRBV12-3/TRBV12-4; abundance: NA; j_gene: TRBJ2-5; CDR3aa: CARGFGGGGKETQYF
d_gene: TRBD1; v_gene: TRBV12-3/TRBV12-4; abundance: many; j_gene: TRBJ2-1; CDR3aa: CASSLRTGHQNYNEQFF
d_gene: NA; v_gene: TRBV6-1; abundance: many; j_gene: TRBJ2-1; CDR3aa: CASSRGAGVEQFF
d_gene: NA; v_gene: TRBV6-1; abundance: NA; j_gene: TRBJ2-3; CDR3aa: CASRGRVRPVRDTQYF
d_gene: NA; v_gene: TRBV7-6; abundance: NA; j_gene: TRBJ2-7; CDR3aa: CASSPQGISYEQYF
d_gene: NA; v_gene: TRBV6-1; abundance: NA; j_gene: TRBJ2-3; CDR3aa: CASSLLALNTGAQYF
d_gene: NA; v_gene: TRBV6-5; abundance: many; j_gene: NA; CDR3aa: CASSQENRILGQYF
d_gene: NA; v_gene: TRBV6-1; abundance: many; j_gene: TRBJ2-1; CDR3aa: CASSLGQTLAWGNEQFF
d_gene: TRBD2; v_gene: TRBV6-1; abundance: NA; j_gene: TRBJ2-4; CDR3aa: CASSEALAGRVSVGAQNIQYF
d_gene: TRBD1; v_gene: TRBV6-4; abundance: NA; j_gene: TRBJ2-4; CDR3aa: CASSDSGQGAMNTQYF
d_gene: TRBD2; v_gene: TRBV6-1; abundance: NA; j_gene: NA; CDR3aa: CASSELAGAPYEQYF
d_gene: NA; v_gene: TRBV20-1; abundance: few; j_gene: TRBJ2-4; CDR3aa: CSAKESTLLGSQYF
d_gene: NA; v_gene: TRBV10-1; abundance: NA; j_gene: TRBJ2-2; CDR3aa: CASSPLVDTGALFF
d_gene: TRBD2; v_gene: TRBV6-5; abundance: medium-sized; j_gene: TRBJ2-1; CDR3aa: CASRVSGSGLNEQFF
d_gene: NA; v_gene: TRBV6-1; abundance: medium-sized; j_gene: TRBJ2-6; CDR3aa: CASSEQASWANVLTF
d_gene: NA; v_gene: TRBV10-1; abundance: NA; j_gene: TRBJ2-1; CDR3aa: CRGTGPWAKNTQFF
d_gene: TRBD2; v_gene: TRBV6-1; abundance: NA; j_gene: TRBJ2-2; CDR3aa: CASSPRAGGPTGELFF
d_gene: NA; v_gene: TRBV11-2; abundance: few; j_gene: NA; CDR3aa: CASSLDMVQETQFF
d_gene: NA; v_gene: TRBV7-2; abundance: NA; j_gene: TRBJ2-5; CDR3aa: CASSLAGRWGTQYF
d_gene: NA; v_gene: TRBV12-3/TRBV12-4; abundance: many; j_gene: TRBJ2-3; CDR3aa: CASSSPRASTDTQYF
d_gene: NA; v_gene: TRBV5-4; abundance: NA; j_gene: TRBJ2-1; CDR3aa: CASSLDASSYNEQFF
d_gene: NA; v_gene: TRBV6-4; abundance: NA; j_gene: TRBJ2-4; CDR3aa: CRGTGLWAKNMQYF
d_gene: NA; v_gene: TRBV27; abundance: NA; j_gene: TRBJ2-6; CDR3aa: CAGSGVRGTETQYF
d_gene: TRBD2; v_gene: TRBV11-2; abundance: many; j_gene: TRBJ2-3; CDR3aa: CASSLGSGTTDTQYF
d_gene: NA; v_gene: TRBV6-1; abundance: NA; j_gene: TRBJ2-5; CDR3aa: CASRWGADNEQYF
d_gene: NA; v_gene: TRBV7-2; abundance: NA; j_gene: TRBJ2-3; CDR3aa: CASSLGLGDTNTQYF
d_gene: TRBD2; v_gene: TRBV9; abundance: NA; j_gene: TRBJ2-3; CDR3aa: CASSVGGGPGDTQYF
d_gene: NA; v_gene: TRBV27; abundance: few; j_gene: TRBJ2-3; CDR3aa: CAGSGLGGTDTQYF
d_gene: NA; v_gene: TRBV29-1; abundance: few; j_gene: TRBJ2-2; CDR3aa: CSIQDGTGELFF
d_gene: NA; v_gene: TRBV6-1; abundance: NA; j_gene: TRBJ2-3; CDR3aa: CASRDFAGGDEDTQYF
d_gene: TRBD2; v_gene: TRBV29-1; abundance: few; j_gene: TRBJ2-2; CDR3aa: CSVGTSSVGELFF
d_gene: NA; v_gene: TRBV7-9; abundance: NA; j_gene: TRBJ2-1; CDR3aa: CASSPTTGIGKNEQFF
d_gene: NA; v_gene: TRBV6-1; abundance: NA; j_gene: TRBJ2-6; CDR3aa: CASSAEGSGANVLTF
d_gene: TRBD2; v_gene: TRBV6-1; abundance: NA; j_gene: TRBJ2-1; CDR3aa: CATNRLAGSNEQFF
d_gene: NA; v_gene: TRBV6-1; abundance: NA; j_gene: TRBJ2-4; CDR3aa: CASSEAGMWVKDIQYF
d_gene: NA; v_gene: TRBV6-1; abundance: NA; j_gene: TRBJ2-5; CDR3aa: CACSGAGAGDRETQYF
d_gene: TRBD1; v_gene: TRBV9; abundance: NA; j_gene: TRBJ1-1; CDR3aa: CASSPNTGGNEAFF
d_gene: NA; v_gene: TRBV28; abundance: NA; j_gene: TRBJ1-1; CDR3aa: CASRKTGSTEAIF
d_gene: NA; v_gene: TRBV9; abundance: NA; j_gene: TRBJ2-5; CDR3aa: CASSVGPGTTQETQYF
d_gene: TRBD2; v_gene: TRBV6-1; abundance: NA; j_gene: TRBJ2-5; CDR3aa: CASGGGRGAPPWCYTQYF